This is a list of T cell receptor beta chains from one sample in a study of shared clonotypes between healthy human individuals. Measured with immunoSEQ multiplex PCR; TCRdb has only the in-frame clones, and not every one. The sample records 330,000 or so clones, around 74% being singletons. The sequencing sample was made of memory CD4+ T cells sorted from blood. These receptors were obtained from a man aged 25-45 years in good health. Both conserved end residues are part of each CDR3. Fields, in order: CDR3 length, D gene, V gene, CDR3 protein. The D gene is left open where the match is weak.

>15|TRBD2|TRBV10-1
CASSESGTSQETQYF
>15|TRBD2|TRBV5-1
CASSLSAGRADTQYF
>14|NA|TRBV18
CASSPLAGEAEAFF
>14|NA|TRBV4-1
CASSQDSAYYGYTF
>15|TRBD1|TRBV10-2
CASRTGAYSNQPQHF
>16|NA|TRBV7-2
CASSPPGVPTYNEQFF
>16|NA|TRBV9
CASSARSVGFQYGYTF
>14|NA|TRBV7-2
CASSSRRVYNEQFF
>16|NA|TRBV19
CASSTRPRPSTDTQYF
>16|TRBD2|TRBV2
CASSLEAGAEYNEQFF
>14|TRBD1|TRBV2
CASSVGQGDEKLFF
>12|NA|TRBV7-2
CASSFRGDTQYF
>14|TRBD1|TRBV18
CASSPTGANTEAFF
>15|NA|TRBV25-1
CASSPEHLTGDTQYF
>15|TRBD2|TRBV7-2
CASSVLAGAVNEQFF
>17|TRBD1|TRBV7-2
CASSLGAGGAQNTEAFF
>13|NA|TRBV5-1
CASRRFVDEKLFF
>14|TRBD1|TRBV11-3
CASSSRTGTYEQYF
>14|TRBD1|TRBV2
CASRQGANTGELFF
>17|NA|TRBV27
CASSFYGGLTSTDTQYF
>13|NA|TRBV19
CASSISRSQPQHF
>11|NA|TRBV14
CASSHTYEQYF
>12|TRBD2|TRBV11-2
CASRGGYNEQFF
>12|NA|TRBV2
CASRQFGETQYF
>15|TRBD2|TRBV15
CATSREGLAGVSQFF
>11|NA|TRBV10-2
CASSDYAEEYF
>15|TRBD1|TRBV6-5
CASTPDRGRQMTQYF
>14|NA|TRBV15
CATSRDHGGTEAFF
>15|NA|TRBV5-1
CASSIDGTKATEAFF
>13|NA|TRBV27
CASSWTVNTEAFF
>13|NA|TRBV2
CASRRDSNQPQHF
>15|NA|TRBV6-1
CASSVGTGVNQPQHF
>16|TRBD1|TRBV10-3
CAISARDSATHYGYTF
>12|NA|TRBV11-2
CASSLGQIEAFF
>13|NA|TRBV5-5
CASSLAGPGGYTF
>16|NA|TRBV30
CAWSAEIGRTGNEQFF
>13|NA|TRBV28
CASSVRGSDTQYF
>15|TRBD2|TRBV6-1
CASSELSGSAGELFF